What follows are 2 T cell receptor beta chains derived from one specimen sequenced in a study of molecular identifiers for immune sequencing clone quantification. TCRdb recomputed calls from the PCR reads with MiXCR, one row per CDR3 protein. The sample records about 39,000 distinct CDR3 sequences, around 20% being singletons. What was sequenced was naive CD8+ T cells from blood, with Jurkat cell RNA spiked in. Subset in this sample: FACS-sorted CD8+CD4-CCR7+CD45RA+ naive T cells. Every receptor here comes from a human donor in good health. Some libraries in this study had Jurkat cell RNA spiked in.

For this clonotype: Since a much larger clone is just one base distant, this may be a read error. V and J are TRBV25-1 and TRBJ2-7; D unclear. V lost 4 bases, J lost 5 bases, and 9 bases lay in between. The CDR3 consists of 12 residues. The germline CDR1 and CDR2 sequences are MGHDK and SYGVNS. CDR3 sequence: CASSVGFHEQYF. The CDR3 DNA sequence: TGTGCCAGCAGTGTGGGGTTCCACGAGCAGTACTTC.

This clonotype was counted at least ten times. The genes are TRBV7-9 and TRBJ2-1, with a weak D call TRBD2 (6 bases). CDR3 size: 15 residues. CDR1 is SEHNR, CDR2 FQNEAQ, per germline (reference sequence). The V end was cut by 5 bases, the J end by 4 bases, with 15 bases between. CDR3 in DNA: TGTGCCAGCAGCAACACGACTAGTCCTTACAATGAGCAGTTCTTC. Translating gives CASSNTTSPYNEQFF.